The sequence of this T cell receptor beta chain was determined in a study of cytomegalovirus exposure and HLA in healthy donors. Researchers ran the PCR with 60 Vbeta and 13 Jbeta primers. Some clones are missing from TCRdb's copy, which holds only in-frame ones; the method was immunoSEQ multiplex PCR. The sample has 120,000 to 150,000 clones, about three quarters seen once. Note on this clone: The antigen remains unidentified.

Notes on the study in general: Researchers reported from a later analysis that most CMV-associated TCR beta chains appeared HLA-restricted.

The clonotype originates from a man between 35 and 55 years old in good health and CMV-seropositive. Input material: PBMCs.

CDR3 sequence (DNA): TGCGCCAGCAGCTTGGACTCAAACTATGGCTACACCTTC. Translated: CASSLDSNYGYTF. The chain joins TRBV5-1 to TRBJ1-2; D is unresolved. The V gene's germline CDR1 is SGHRS and CDR2 YFSETQ. This CDR3 is built from 13 residues. V was cut by 0 bases and J by 2 bases, with 5 bases left in between. The full variable domain, completed using reference TRBV5-1 and TRBJ1-2, is KAGVTQTPRYLIKTRGQQVTLSCSPISGHRSVSWYQQTPGQGLQFLFEYFSETQRNKGNFPGRFSGRQFSNSRSEMNVSTLELGDSALYLCASSLDSNYGYTFGSGTRLTVV.